This T cell receptor beta chain derives from a study of blood T cells in healthy people across ages (dated by TCRdb to about 2015). Looking at the study overall: In model experiments, template switching captured roughly one uniquely barcoded TCR beta cDNA molecule for every two T cells. Donors of different ages were randomly distributed across sequencing lanes to avoid experimental bias. Using the same blood draw, the study looked at two additional independent replicas of 1 million unique cDNA reads for two donors, one aged 18 to 30 and the other aged 80 or older. The donors were divided into four age groups: young (average about 15 years), middle-aged (around 37), aged (about 56) and long-lived (roughly 82). Age-related changes in TCR beta repertoire diversity were measured in the study by deep sequencing normalized with unique cDNA molecular identifiers. Summary of the overall study and its limitations: Because profiling used bulk unsorted PBMCs, naive and antigen-experienced compartments could not be compared conclusively. Estimates of total diversity from one million sequenced T cells were regarded as lower bounds and underestimates. The CMV infection status of donors was not known, potentially confounding age-related changes in expanded clonotypes. The long-lived group showed more naive CD4+ T cells, fewer expanded clones and increased TCR diversity than the aged group, suggesting age selection. There was a strong correlation between observed TCR beta diversity and the percentage of naive T cells measured by flow cytometry. As age increased, observed TCR beta diversity per million T cells dropped in a roughly linear way, and a significant reduction was already evident by age 40.

Systemically healthy Caucasian individuals from Russia, about 38 in total and aged about 6 to 90 years, were included as donors. About 9.6 milliliters of peripheral blood were collected from each donor into EDTA-treated Vacutainer tubes. PBMCs were isolated by Ficoll-Paque density-gradient centrifugation, with at least 6 million obtained per sample. Trizol reagent was used to extract total RNA from the PBMCs, yielding at least 5.5 micrograms per sample. For every donor, an aliquot of PBMCs went through flow cytometry to measure the percentages of naive CD45RAhigh/CD27high T cells. According to the germline V gene, CDR1 reads SGDLS and CDR2 reads YYNGEE. The CDR3 holds 15 amino acids from the cysteine to the phenylalanine. Just the 45-base CDR3 DNA is kept, in frame starting at base 1. Trimming at the junction amounts to 3 bases on V and 0 bases on J, and the germline ends lie 11 bases apart. Library construction relied on 5' RACE. Sequencing was performed on an Illumina HiSeq 2500. A second PCR of about 7 to 12 cycles was run with a J-beta primer mix and a sample-barcoded 5' primer. A unique molecular identifier was introduced onto each TCR beta cDNA molecule by a template-switch 5' adaptor carrying 12 random nucleotides. At least 2.5 million CDR3-containing paired-end reads were obtained from each sample. The Mint cDNA synthesis kit, primed by a TRBC-specific oligonucleotide, was used to synthesize first-strand cDNA from all RNA. Following uracil-DNA glycosylase treatment, all cDNA underwent a first 18-cycle PCR with the universal primers M1SS and BC2_uni_R. Regarding the original processing steps: Each sample was normalized by randomly selecting 1 million high-quality reads, each carrying a distinct molecular identifier. Reads sharing molecular identifiers were discarded rather than binned into consensus sequences. MiTCR, with a Q25 quality threshold and the strictest error-elimination algorithm, was used for CDR3 identification, clonotype clustering and error correction. A nonparametric unseen species model with Euler transformation was used to estimate a lower bound on total TCR beta diversity. TCRdb trimmed the raw reads at Q25, called clones with MiXCR and kept productive beta chains. Entries that share a CDR3 protein sequence are merged under the most common genes and DNA. The V and J calls and clone size are TCRdb's, not the authors'. The sample table records approximately 850,000 distinct CDR3 sequences; around 43% of these occur just once. The top ten clones comprise about 19% of the sample.

As to this clonotype: The clone's antigen remains unknown. No much larger clonotype is one base removed from it; base qualities were not supplied.

The chain is encoded by TRBV9 joined to TRBJ2-3; no D segment can be confidently identified. The sample was blood. This TCR came from a man aged 55 to 70 in good health. CDR3 loop: CASSDLTPSTDTQYF. The nucleotide sequence is TGTGCCAGCAGCGACCTAACTCCTAGCACAGATACGCAGTATTTT. Full variable domain (CDR3 extended with the reference TRBV9 and TRBJ2-3 proteins): DSGVTQTPKHLITATGQRVTLRCSPRSGDLSVYWYQQSLDQGLQFLIQYYNGEERAKGNILERFSAQQFPDLHSELNLSSLELGDSALYFCASSDLTPSTDTQYFGPGTRLTVL.